This TCR beta chain was identified during a study of T cells in Graves' hyperthyroidism and ophthalmopathy. Across the study: Specimen type is peripheral blood, collected at initial diagnosis prior to any treatment.

The germline gives CDR1 MGHRA, CDR2 YSYEKL. The CDR3 consists of 15 residues. The V gene lost 0 bases and the J gene lost 0 bases, with 6 bases spanning the gap. To note about this clonotype: Its specificity is unknown.

Amplification yielded TCR beta CDR3 regions, with RNA transcripts as the source. First-round RT-PCR of the TCR CDR3 relied on the HTBI primer set. In TCRdb, the multiplex PCR reads were re-called with MiXCR into one record per CDR3 protein. The sample lists approximately 600,000 distinct CDR3 sequences; 20% were seen once. Whole-study findings and limits: Researchers report that a 13 V-J model separated ophthalmopathy from stable hyperthyroidism.

Exclusion of patients followed from uncontrolled infection, other autoimmune disease, pregnancy or lactation. Orbital computed tomography and thyroid ultrasound, together with serum TRAb and thyroxine and clinical symptoms, were used for diagnoses. V is TRBV4-1 and J is TRBJ2-1; no clear D gene. The sample consisted of blood. This clonotype originated in a man under 40 with Graves' ophthalmopathy. The CDR3 region is CASSQEFSSYNEQFF. In DNA, the CDR3 is TGCGCCAGCAGCCAAGAGTTCAGCTCCTACAATGAGCAGTTCTTC.